A single sample is the source of the 30 T cell receptor beta chains below, sequenced in a study of blood T cell repertoires in COVID-19. Sequencing used immunoSEQ multiplex PCR; TCRdb keeps in-frame clones, though not all of them. This table has about 260,000 clones, approximately 88% appearing once. Sequencing was carried out using peripheral blood. All receptors derive from a woman between 70 and 85 years old with COVID-19, enrolled during active disease.

This rearrangement joins TRBV7-3 to TRBJ2-2; the match to TRBD1 covers 10 bases. V shed 4 bases and J 4 bases; nucleotides not matched to a gene: 3. Germline V gene lookup returns CDR1 SGHTA and CDR2 FQGTGA. The CDR3 has 15 residues. The CDR3 bases are TGTGCCAGCAGCTCCAGGACAGGGGGCACCGGGGAGCTGTTTTTT. This sequence encodes CASSSRTGGTGELFF. The whole variable domain, filled in from reference TRBV7-3 and TRBJ2-2, reads GAGVSQTPSNKVTEKGKYVELRCDPISGHTALYWYRQSLGQGPEFLIYFQGTGAADDSGLPNDRFFAVRPEGSVSTLKIQRTERGDSAVYLCASSSRTGGTGELFFGEGSRLTVL.

The chain joins TRBV5-4 to TRBJ1-2, with D hard to call. V lost 3 bases, J lost 4 bases, and 13 bases lay in between. Germline lookup yields CDR1 SGHNT and CDR2 YYREEE (reference sequence). This CDR3 contains 14 residues. CDR3 nucleotides: TGTGCCAGCAGCTCCACGGCGGTCAGCTATGGCTACACCTTC. The encoded protein is CASSSTAVSYGYTF.

The chain is built from TRBV10-3 and TRBJ2-1; D not resolved. Trimming left V 2 bases short and J 0 bases short, with 8 bases between. Per germline, CDR1 ENHRY and CDR2 SYGVKD. The CDR3 contains 15 residues. Here the CDR3 reads CAISEDSSSYNEQFF. CDR3 nucleotides: TGTGCCATCAGTGAGGACTCGAGCTCCTACAATGAGCAGTTCTTC.

The chain joins TRBV6-5 to TRBJ2-7; 10 bases line up with TRBD1. V lost 6 bases, J lost 4 bases, and 9 bases stayed unmatched. This CDR3 is built from 15 residues. Per the germline V gene, CDR1 is MNHEY and CDR2 is SVGAGI. The CDR3 here is CASSKGTGEVYEQYF. The CDR3 DNA is TGTGCCAGCAGCAAAGGGACAGGGGAAGTTTACGAGCAGTACTTC.

V is TRBV9 and J is TRBJ2-1, with a weak D call TRBD1 (6 bases). The V gene's germline CDR1 is SGDLS and CDR2 YYNGEE. The V and J ends lost 0 bases and 2 bases respectively, with 12 bases between them. The CDR3 consists of 16 residues. CDR3 nucleotides: TGTGCCAGCAGCGTAGGGGTGGGACATACCTACAATGAGCAGTTCTTC. Its protein product is CASSVGVGHTYNEQFF. Full variable domain (rest looked up from reference TRBV9 and TRBJ2-1): DSGVTQTPKHLITATGQRVTLRCSPRSGDLSVYWYQQSLDQGLQFLIQYYNGEERAKGNILERFSAQQFPDLHSELNLSSLELGDSALYFCASSVGVGHTYNEQFFGPGTRLTVL.

In its sample, this clone was seen a few times. J is TRBJ2-3 and V is TRBV6-6; D gene ambiguous. CDR3 length: 12 amino acids. Germline lookup yields CDR1 MNHNY and CDR2 SVGAGI (reference sequence). The ends were cut back, 6 bases at V and 2 bases at J, with 6 bases in the middle. The CDR3 reads CASSQNTDTQYF. As DNA, the CDR3 is TGTGCCAGCAGCCAAAACACAGATACGCAGTATTTT.

The V gene is TRBV10-3, the J gene TRBJ1-6, with D maybe TRBD1 (6 bases). The V and J ends lost 3 bases and 7 bases respectively, with 13 bases between them. Germline V gene lookup returns CDR1 ENHRY and CDR2 SYGVKD. The CDR3 totals 15 residues. In DNA form, the CDR3 reads TGTGCCATCAGTGATGGACAGAGCTGGAATTCACCCCTCCACTTT. Protein: CAISDGQSWNSPLHF.

The chain is built from TRBV9 and TRBJ1-1, with D possibly matching TRBD1 (5 bases). Trimming took off 0 bases at V and 7 bases at J, with 10 bases between the two ends. Germline CDR1 is SGDLS and CDR2 is YYNGEE. The CDR3 extends over 13 amino acids. The CDR3 coding sequence is TGTGCCAGCAGCGTAGGAGGGGACTTTGAAGCTTTCTTT. Protein: CASSVGGDFEAFF. The full variable domain, with the rest looked up from reference TRBV9 and TRBJ1-1, is DSGVTQTPKHLITATGQRVTLRCSPRSGDLSVYWYQQSLDQGLQFLIQYYNGEERAKGNILERFSAQQFPDLHSELNLSSLELGDSALYFCASSVGGDFEAFFGQGTRLTVV.

The chain combines TRBV7-9 with TRBJ2-1; weak D call: TRBD2 (6 bases). The germline gives CDR1 SEHNR, CDR2 FQNEAQ (reference sequence). The CDR3 consists of 14 residues. V was cut by 7 bases and J by 8 bases, with 18 bases left in between. CDR3: CASKFPGESHEQFF. The CDR3 coding sequence is TGTGCCAGCAAGTTCCCGGGAGAATCACATGAGCAGTTCTTC.

J is TRBJ1-1 and V is TRBV7-9, with TRBD1 identical over 7 bases. J gave up 5 bases and V 1 base, and 7 bases lay outside the gene matches. Germline V gene lookup returns CDR1 SEHNR and CDR2 FQNEAQ (reference sequence). The CDR3 is made up of 15 amino acids. The CDR3 DNA reads as TGTGCCAGCAGCTTAGTGTCGACAGGGAGGACTGAAGCTTTCTTT. Its translation is CASSLVSTGRTEAFF.

The rearrangement links TRBV28 to TRBJ1-5, with 8 bases aligning to TRBD1. The CDR3 loop spans 15 amino acids. Per the germline V gene, CDR1 is MDHEN and CDR2 is SYDVKM. Unmatched junction bases numbered 6, after V lost 6 bases and J lost 2 bases. In DNA, the CDR3 is TGTGCCAGCAGACTACAGGGGGGTGGCAATCAGCCCCAGCATTTT. Its translation is CASRLQGGGNQPQHF.

The CDR3 nucleotides are TGTGCCACCAGTCTTGCGGGAGGATCAGATACGCAGTATTTT. This encodes CATSLAGGSDTQYF. V is TRBV24-1 and J is TRBJ2-3; 8 nucleotides agree with TRBD2. V lost 6 bases to trimming and J lost 4 bases; unmatched junction nucleotides: 5. The CDR3 loop spans 14 amino acids. Germline V CDR1 and CDR2: KGHDR, SFDVKD.

The rearrangement links TRBV15 to TRBJ2-1, with 9 bases fitting TRBD2. The trim removed 0 bases at V and 15 bases at J, leaving 12 bases unmatched. The CDR3 is 15 residues long. Germline V gene sequence: CDR1 LNHNV, CDR2 YYDKDF (reference sequence). CDR3 region: CATSRDRSGGRAGFF. CDR3 nucleotides: TGTGCCACCAGCAGAGATCGGTCAGGCGGGAGGGCGGGGTTCTTC.

The rearrangement links TRBV2 to TRBJ1-1; D is ambiguous. The germline V gene has CDR1 SNHLY and CDR2 FYNNEI. Trimming pared 5 bases from V and 1 base from J, leaving 11 bases between. The CDR3 runs 14 residues. The chain's CDR3 is CASSIMSPNTEAFF. The CDR3 nucleotides are TGTGCCAGCAGTATAATGTCCCCGAACACTGAAGCTTTCTTT.

This clone was counted only a few times. The V call is TRBV6-2 or TRBV6-3, the J call TRBJ2-7; 7 bases map to TRBD1. Germline values: CDR1 MNHEY, CDR2 SVGEGT. V dropped 5 bases and J dropped 2; count of bases not matched to a gene: 9. This CDR3 region has 15 residues. The DNA of the CDR3 is TGTGCCAGCAGTACGGGACAGCCGCTAGCCTACGAGCAGTACTTC. This encodes CASSTGQPLAYEQYF.

This clone was observed a single time. CDR3 nucleotide sequence: TGCAGTGCGGCAGGGTCCTACGAGCAGTACTTC. Residues: CSAAGSYEQYF. The V and J genes are TRBV20-1 and TRBJ2-7; tentatively, D is TRBD1 (5 bases). The V gene's germline CDR1 is DFQATT and CDR2 SNEGSKA (reference sequence). V was shortened by 6 bases and J by 1 base, with 7 bases between the two germline ends. The CDR3 totals 11 residues.

This chain links TRBV25-1 with TRBJ1-1; D perhaps matches TRBD1 (6 bases). Trimming pared 0 bases from V and 1 base from J, leaving 12 bases between. The germline gives CDR1 MGHDK, CDR2 SYGVNS. The CDR3 extends over 16 amino acids. The DNA of the CDR3 is TGTGCCAGCAGTGAATATAGACAGGACCAGAACACTGAAGCTTTCTTT. The encoded protein is CASSEYRQDQNTEAFF.

As DNA, the CDR3 is TGTGCCAGCAGCGATCACGACAGGGGTTTCCACGAGCAGTACTTC. This sequence encodes CASSDHDRGFHEQYF. The V call is TRBV25-1, the J call TRBJ2-7; 8 bases map to TRBD1. V lost 6 bases, J lost 5 bases, and 12 bases stayed unmatched. The CDR3 has 15 amino acids. CDR1 MGHDK and CDR2 SYGVNS come from the germline V gene.

The CDR3 region has the DNA TGTGCCAGCAGTGAAACGAGGTTAGGCGGCTACACCTTC. Protein sequence: CASSETRLGGYTF. J is TRBJ1-2 and V is TRBV6-1; unclear D gene. Trimming took 2 bases from V and 8 from J, leaving 12 bases between them. The CDR3 has 13 residues. The germline V gene encodes CDR1 MNHNS and CDR2 SASEGT.

The chain employs TRBV30 and TRBJ2-1; the match to TRBD2 covers 11 bases. The CDR3 extends over 14 amino acids. Germline CDR1 GTSNPN, CDR2 SVGIG (reference sequence). J gave up 9 bases and V 5 bases, and 9 bases lay outside the gene matches. CDR3 loop: CAWRSGRAKVEQFF. DNA for the CDR3: TGTGCCTGGCGTAGCGGGAGGGCTAAGGTTGAGCAGTTCTTC.

About this clone: This sample includes further DNA sequences coding for the same CDR3. This chain links TRBV5-1 with TRBJ2-5; D is perhaps TRBD1 (6 bases). This CDR3 is built from 13 residues. V was trimmed by 4 bases and J by 2 bases, leaving 9 bases between them. Per the germline V gene, CDR1 is SGHRS and CDR2 is YFSETQ. The CDR3 DNA reads as TGCGCCAGCAGCCTAGGACAGCAAGAGACCCAGTACTTC. Its translation is CASSLGQQETQYF.

The chain joins TRBV5-4 to TRBJ2-3, with a tentative D call TRBD2 (5 bases). V was cut by 2 bases and J by 4 bases, with 8 bases left in between. Germline CDR1 reads SGHNT; CDR2 reads YYREEE (reference sequence). The CDR3 is 13 residues long. The CDR3, as DNA: TGTGCCAGCAGCTTTACGGGATCAGATACGCAGTATTTT. It translates to CASSFTGSDTQYF.

V usage is TRBV5-5 and J usage is TRBJ1-5, with 7 bases fitting TRBD1. Unmatched junction bases numbered 16, after V lost 3 bases and J lost 13 bases. This CDR3 has 15 amino acids. Germline lookup yields CDR1 SGHKS and CDR2 YYEKEE (reference sequence). The CDR3 coding sequence is TGTGCCAGCAGCTGGACGACAGGGTCGCACATGTCTCAGCATTTT. Translating gives CASSWTTGSHMSQHF.

The chain has TRBV9 and TRBJ2-2; 7 positions agree with TRBD2. The CDR3 covers 17 residues. Per germline, CDR1 SGDLS and CDR2 YYNGEE. Trimming removed 0 bases from V and 5 bases from J; junction bases left unmatched: 10. CDR3 sequence reads: CASSVALAGEGTGELFF. The CDR3 bases are TGTGCCAGCAGCGTAGCGTTGGCGGGAGAGGGGACCGGGGAGCTGTTTTTT.

V and J are TRBV11-2 and TRBJ1-4, with TRBD1 matching 7 bases. The V and J ends lost 5 bases and 3 bases, in that order; junction bases with no gene match: 9. The V gene's germline CDR1 is SGHAT and CDR2 FQNNGV. The CDR3 spans 16 residues. This CDR3 reads CASSGGGPRANEKLFF. The CDR3, as DNA: TGTGCCAGCAGCGGAGGGGGCCCGCGGGCTAATGAAAAACTGTTTTTT.

The V gene is TRBV4-1, the J gene TRBJ2-3; the match to TRBD2 covers 7 bases. CDR3 length: 17 residues. In germline, CDR1 is MGHRA, CDR2 YSYEKL. V gave up 3 bases and J gave up 2 bases; unmatched junction bases: 11. Here the CDR3 reads CASSHRDRGEHTDTQYF. For the CDR3, the DNA is TGCGCCAGCAGCCATCGCGACCGGGGGGAGCACACAGATACGCAGTATTTT.

This clone came up once. V and J are TRBV9 and TRBJ1-1; D gene ambiguous. This CDR3 has 14 residues. Per the germline V gene, CDR1 is SGDLS and CDR2 is YYNGEE. Trimming pared 0 bases from V and 0 bases from J, leaving 6 bases between. In DNA form, the CDR3 reads TGTGCCAGCAGCGTAGGTCCCTTGAACACTGAAGCTTTCTTT. Amino acid sequence: CASSVGPLNTEAFF.

The CDR3 DNA follows: TGCAGCGTGGTCCAGACAGGAAGCAATCAGCCCCAGCATTTT. It codes for CSVVQTGSNQPQHF. The rearrangement links TRBV29-1 to TRBJ1-5, with D possibly being TRBD1 (6 bases). Per germline, CDR1 SQVTM and CDR2 ANQGSEA. There are 14 residues in the CDR3. Trimming took off 6 bases at V and 1 base at J, with 13 bases between the two ends.

V is TRBV4-2 and J is TRBJ1-1, with D hard to call. Trimming stripped 5 bases from V and 3 bases from J, with 19 bases between. CDR1 is LGHNA and CDR2 is YNFKEQ in the germline V gene. The CDR3 is 16 amino acids. The CDR3 bases are TGTGCCAGCAGCGCACTGGGAAACATGGGAGACACTGAAGCTTTCTTT. Its translation: CASSALGNMGDTEAFF.

V gene TRBV6-5 combines with J gene TRBJ1-4, with a possible D match to TRBD1 (5 bases). The CDR3 contains 15 residues. The V end lost 4 bases, the J end lost 5 bases, and 14 bases lay between the germline ends. Germline V gene sequence: CDR1 MNHEY, CDR2 SVGAGI. CDR3 in DNA: TGTGCCAGCAGTTTTACAAGGGGAATCAATGAAAAACTGTTTTTT. Its protein product is CASSFTRGINEKLFF.